This T cell receptor beta chain was observed in a study of blood T cells in healthy people across ages. Next came a second PCR, run for roughly 6 to 11 cycles, which used a sample-barcoded 5' primer along with a J-beta primer mix. A tag from a template-switch adaptor with 12 random nucleotides marked each cDNA molecule. Paired-end reads containing CDR3 totaled no fewer than 3 million for each sample. TCRdb fed the 5' RACE reads into MiXCR, producing one record per CDR3 protein. Among nearly 800,000 distinct CDR3 sequences listed, 25% were seen once. The J segment lost 4 bases and the V segment lost 1 base, leaving 7 bases of the junction unmatched. CDR1 and CDR2 (germline): SGHTA, FQGTGA. This CDR3 is built from 17 residues. A few counts support this clonotype. A further study also used this sample, focusing on T cells of mothers and their children.

V usage is TRBV7-3 and J usage is TRBJ2-2, with 9 bases matching TRBD2. This TCR was sampled from a boy aged 5 to 17 in good health. Sequenced sample: blood. The CDR3 spells CASSLIGGGGATGELFF. In DNA, the CDR3 is TGTGCCAGCAGCTTAATTGGTGGCGGGGGGGCCACCGGGGAGCTGTTTTTT.